The clone carrying this TCR beta chain was recorded only once. This sample was included in a study of PD-L1 blockade in urothelial cancer. Study-level background: Men with urothelial cancer arising in the bladder made up about 90% of the roughly 29 patients.

The table came from immunoSEQ multiplex PCR; TCRdb's copy has only in-frame clones and leaves some out. The sample includes 65,000 to 80,000 clones, 85% to 90% of them seen just once. The CDR3 runs 15 residues. V was pared by 4 bases and J by 2 bases, with 6 bases of the junction left unmatched. Germline CDR1 MGHDK, CDR2 SYGVNS. Documented time point: pretreatment peripheral blood. The number of samples from each patient was between 1 and 8, taken pretreatment and on-treatment. The sample in question was PBMCs, obtained around atezolizumab (anti-PD-L1) treatment. This receptor was obtained from a man aged 65 to 79 with urothelial cancer. This chain joins TRBV25-1 and TRBJ2-7, with 9 bases aligning to TRBD1. The CDR3 nucleotides are TGTGCCAGCAGTGCAACCGGGACAGGGCCCTACGAGCAGTACTTC. Translated: CASSATGTGPYEQYF.